This T cell receptor beta chain was sequenced in a study of cytomegalovirus exposure and HLA in healthy donors. Overall study findings and caveats: Further analysis, carried out later, found HLA-associated TCR beta chains more clonally expanded than equally common other chains.

Vbeta (60) and Jbeta (13) primers were used in the PCR. The table came from immunoSEQ multiplex PCR; TCRdb's copy has only in-frame clones and leaves some out. The sample consists of 150,000 to 200,000 clones, around three quarters of them appearing once. Donors were ostensibly healthy at sampling, although undocumented immune exposures were probable. With 3 bases clipped from V and 4 bases from J, the junction kept 5 bases outside the gene matches. Germline lookup yields CDR1 SGHRS and CDR2 YFSETQ. The CDR3 is made up of 14 amino acids. Turning to this clone: As yet, its antigen is unknown.

The source material was PBMCs. The chain carries TRBV5-1 and TRBJ1-2, with 8 nucleotides matching TRBD1. The TCR comes from a woman in her 40s in good health and CMV-seronegative. Written as DNA, the CDR3 is TGCGCCAGCAGCTGGACCGGGACAGGCTATGGCTACACCTTC. Its translation is CASSWTGTGYGYTF.